The next 20 T cell receptor beta chains were all read from a single sample in a study of blood T cells in healthy people across ages. Through a sample-barcoded 5' primer and a J-beta primer mix, a second PCR was run for about 6 to 12 cycles. TCRdb reprocessed the 5' RACE reads via MiXCR and lists one record per CDR3 protein. The sample records about 500,000 distinct CDR3 sequences, 24% being singletons. This same sample was also part of a study on T cells of mothers and their children.

The sequencing sample was made of blood. These receptors came from a boy between 10 and 17 years old in good health.

This clonotype was observed a handful of times. This chain links TRBV11-2 with TRBJ2-3; 8 bases are a match to TRBD1. Germline V gene sequence: CDR1 SGHAT, CDR2 FQNNGV. V lost 3 bases and J lost 4; bases outside the gene matches: 15. This CDR3 comprises 18 residues. In nucleotides, the CDR3 is TGTGCCAGCAGCTTTCGGCCCAAAGGCAGGGGGCCGCCAGATACGCAGTATTTT. Translating it yields CASSFRPKGRGPPDTQYF.

J is TRBJ2-5 and V is TRBV12-3 or TRBV12-4; 7 bases match TRBD2. The J call is doubtful: the DNA matches TRBJ2-7 better. The CDR3 is made up of 16 amino acids. The chain's CDR3 is CASSFKDPGGSYEQYF. As DNA, the CDR3 is TGTGCCAGCAGTTTTAAAGACCCCGGGGGGTCCTACGAGCAGTACTTC.

J is TRBJ2-5 and V is TRBV11-2, with D uncertain. The DNA end is more similar to TRBJ2-7, so the J call may be wrong. The germline V gene has CDR1 SGHAT and CDR2 FQNNGV. CDR3 length equals 13 residues. CDR3 DNA sequence: TGTGCCAGCAGCCCGCTCCCGGAGAACGAGCAGTACTTC. Translating it yields CASSPLPENEQYF.

This clonotype was counted a few times. The chain carries TRBV19 and TRBJ2-2; D gene ambiguous. The CDR3 contains 10 residues. V was shortened by 8 bases and J by 5 bases, with 3 bases between the two germline ends. CDR1 is LNHDA and CDR2 is SQIVND in the germline V gene (reference sequence). The CDR3 nucleotides are TGTGCCAGTGGAACCGGGGAGCTGTTTTTT. This encodes CASGTGELFF.

This clonotype was picked up a small number of times. The chain uses TRBV29-1 and TRBJ1-1; D ambiguous. Trimming removed 5 bases at V and 0 bases at J, with 13 bases between. Germline CDR1 and CDR2: SQVTM and ANQGSEA. The CDR3 loop spans 14 amino acids. CDR3 bases: TGCAGCGTTAGGGTAAGGGCCATGAACACTGAAGCTTTCTTT. Translation: CSVRVRAMNTEAFF.

A few counts support this clonotype. The CDR3 protein is CSVERFGKNYYGYTF. In nucleotides, the CDR3 is TGCAGCGTTGAACGTTTTGGGAAAAACTACTATGGCTACACCTTC. The chain combines TRBV29-1 with TRBJ1-2; D is undetermined. V lost 2 bases to trimming and J lost 3 bases, with 16 bases between them. This CDR3 spans 15 amino acids. Germline-derived CDR1 and CDR2 are SQVTM and ANQGSEA.

The J gene is TRBJ2-3, the V gene TRBV3-1; D is uncertain. The CDR3 is made up of 16 amino acids. CDR1 and CDR2 from the germline V gene are LGHDT and YNNKEL (reference sequence). The V end lost 5 bases, the J end lost 2 bases, and 17 bases lay between the germline ends. Here the CDR3 reads CASSLNVDSFTDTQYF. DNA for the CDR3: TGTGCCAGCAGCTTAAATGTTGACTCGTTCACAGATACGCAGTATTTT.

The chain combines TRBV7-9 with TRBJ2-7; D is possibly TRBD1 or TRBD2 (5 bases each). The germline V gene has CDR1 SEHNR and CDR2 FQNEAQ (reference sequence). Trimming stripped 7 bases from V and 3 bases from J, with 10 bases between. The CDR3 loop spans 12 amino acids. The CDR3 nucleotides are TGTGCCAGCACGGGGCCCCACTACGAGCAGTACTTC. Protein product: CASTGPHYEQYF.

This clonotype was recorded a few times. The chain is built from TRBV7-9 and TRBJ1-5; D not resolved. Germline assignment: CDR1 SEHNR and CDR2 FQNEAQ (reference sequence). The CDR3 has 15 residues. Trimming cost V 5 bases and J 2 bases, with 13 bases left between them. CDR3 DNA sequence: TGTGCCAGCAGCCAAGGGATAATCGGCAATCAGCCCCAGCATTTT. This codes for CASSQGIIGNQPQHF.

This clonotype was seen a few times. At one end, the junction sequence differs from germline, possibly due to a read error. The chain is built from TRBV7-7 and TRBJ2-5; the D gene could be TRBD1 or TRBD2 (6 bases each). Looked up from germline, CDR1 is SSHAT and CDR2 is FNYEAQ (reference sequence). The CDR3 runs to 15 residues. CDR3 sequence: CASSFTWGAAETQYF. CDR3 nucleotides: TGTGCTAGCAGCTTTACGTGGGGGGCGGCGGAGACCCAGTACTTC.

Ten or more counts support this clonotype. This chain uses TRBV3-1 with TRBJ2-7, with 7 positions matching TRBD1. In germline, CDR1 is LGHDT, CDR2 YNNKEL (reference sequence). This CDR3 has 16 amino acids. V shed 8 bases, J shed 2 bases, and the junction held 15 bases outside the gene matches. CDR3 in DNA: TGTGCCAGCGCCCGTCTAGCCGGGACAGTCCCCTACGAGCAGTACTTC. Protein: CASARLAGTVPYEQYF.

This clonotype qualifies as large. V is TRBV4-3 and J is TRBJ2-6, with D tentatively TRBD2 (5 bases). This CDR3 spans 16 amino acids. CDR1 and CDR2 (germline): LGHNA, YSLEER. V lost 0 bases and J lost 0, with 6 bases in between. The CDR3 DNA reads as TGCGCCAGCAGCCAAGATGGGAGCTCTGGGGCCAACGTCCTGACTTTC. This translates into CASSQDGSSGANVLTF.

V usage is TRBV20-1 and J usage is TRBJ2-1, with a tentative D call TRBD2 (5 bases). V was cut by 3 bases and J by 9 bases, with 15 bases left in between. This CDR3 region has 13 residues. Germline values: CDR1 DFQATT, CDR2 SNEGSKA (reference sequence). DNA for the CDR3: TGCAGTGCTAGCCCCCCGACTATACCTGAGCAGTTCTTC. Its protein is CSASPPTIPEQFF.

This clonotype was picked up a small number of times. V is TRBV20-1 and J is TRBJ1-1; D remains ambiguous. Germline V gene lookup returns CDR1 DFQATT and CDR2 SNEGSKA (reference sequence). The CDR3 has 14 amino acids. V lost 3 bases, J lost 3 bases, and 14 bases lay in between. CDR3 sequence reads: CSARYETGHTEAFF. The CDR3 bases are TGCAGTGCTAGGTATGAAACTGGGCACACTGAAGCTTTCTTT.

In its sample, this clonotype was seen a few times. The chain joins TRBV11-3 to TRBJ1-2; D ambiguous. V shed 3 bases and J shed 3 bases, with 8 bases lying between them. Per germline, CDR1 SGHNT and CDR2 YENEEA. The CDR3 contains 13 residues. CDR3 sequence: CASSFWDDYGYTF. DNA for the CDR3: TGTGCCAGCAGCTTTTGGGATGACTATGGCTACACCTTC.

The rearrangement uses TRBV6-2 or TRBV6-3 and TRBJ1-2; D call uncertain. CDR3 length: 13 residues. CDR1 and CDR2 (germline): MNHEY, SVGEGT. V lost 5 bases, J lost 4 bases, and 11 bases lay in between. CDR3 sequence: CASSHTMGYGYTF. The DNA for the CDR3 is TGTGCCAGCAGTCATACAATGGGCTATGGCTACACCTTC.

This clonotype has only a few counts. The CDR3 sequence: CASTPTVPTDTQYF. The CDR3, as DNA: TGTGCCAGCACTCCGACTGTCCCTACAGATACGCAGTATTTT. The gene calls are TRBV21-1 and TRBJ2-3; TRBD1, the table's D call, lacks a check against the DNA. TRBV21-1 is a pseudogene locus. The length of the CDR3 is 14 residues.

V is TRBV7-2 and J is TRBJ2-2, with D hard to call. The CDR3 loop spans 12 amino acids. V shed 2 bases and J shed 7 bases, with 5 bases lying between them. The germline V gene has CDR1 SGHTA and CDR2 FQGNSA. As DNA, the CDR3 is TGTGCCAGCAGCTTATGGATCGGGGAGCTGTTTTTT. Amino acids: CASSLWIGELFF. The complete variable domain, with remaining parts taken from reference TRBV7-2 and TRBJ2-2, reads GAGVSQSPSNKVTEKGKDVELRCDPISGHTALYWYRQSLGQGLEFLIYFQGNSAPDKSGLPSDRFSAERTGGSVSTLTIQRTQQEDSAVYLCASSLWIGELFFGEGSRLTVL.

In its sample, this clonotype was seen a few times. The chain couples TRBV7-8 to TRBJ2-2; 12 nucleotides align to TRBD2. After removal of 3 bases from V and 4 bases from J, the junction contained 12 bases not matched to a gene. CDR1 SGHVS and CDR2 FQNEAQ come from the germline V gene. This CDR3 has 19 amino acids. The CDR3 DNA reads as TGTGCCAGCAGCTTTCCTAGCGGGAGGGCCCTCGGTAGCACCGGGGAGCTGTTTTTT. This gives the protein CASSFPSGRALGSTGELFF.

This clonotype has more than one count but fewer than ten. The chain employs TRBV2 and TRBJ2-7; TRBD1 or TRBD2 may be the D gene (5 bases each). CDR3 length: 13 residues. With 11 bases removed from V and 0 bases from J, the gap between germline ends came to 14 bases. Per germline, CDR1 SNHLY and CDR2 FYNNEI. As DNA, the CDR3 is TGTGCCGGCACAGACGGGACCTCCTACGAGCAGTACTTC. Its protein is CAGTDGTSYEQYF. The variable domain in full, completed from reference TRBV2 and TRBJ2-7, reads EPEVTQTPSHQVTQMGQEVILRCVPISNHLYFYWYRQILGQKVEFLVSFYNNEISEKSEIFDDQFSVERPDGSNFTLKIRSTKLEDSAMYFCAGTDGTSYEQYFGPGTRLTVT.